The rows below give T cell receptor beta chains drawn from one sample of a study of OX40 agonist ivuxolimab in advanced cancers. Produced via immunoSEQ multiplex PCR; TCRdb's table is partial and in-frame only. The table includes about 38,000 clones, 70% to 80% detected once. The sequencing here drew on CD4+ or CD8+ T cells sorted from blood, taken in a trial of the OX40 agonist ivuxolimab. Receptors originate from an adult with an advanced solid tumor such as melanoma, head and neck, liver or kidney cancer. CDR3s include the opening cysteine and the closing phenylalanine or tryptophan. D genes are given only for firm matches. Size is omitted from some rows. Given values are once, few, many or a class for expanded clones.

>TRBV11-1|-|-|TRBJ1-1
TGTGCCAGCAGCACCAGAAGCAGGACACTTAACACTGAAGCTTTCTTT
CASSTRSRTLNTEAFF
>TRBV7-6|-|-|TRBJ2-1
TGTGCCAGCAGCTTAGCACCCCCTAGGAGCTCCTACAATGAGCAGTTCTTC
CASSLAPPRSSYNEQFF
>TRBV14|TRBD1|few|TRBJ2-3
TGTGCCAGCAACCGACAGGGGGGCACAGATACGCAGTATTTT
CASNRQGGTDTQYF
>TRBV6-5|-|-|TRBJ2-7
TGTGCCAGCAGTTACCTGACAGCGAGCTACGAGCAGTACTTC
CASSYLTASYEQYF
>TRBV19|-|-|TRBJ2-1
TGTGCCAGTAGTTCTGGACACCTCGGACCCAACAATGAGCAGTTCTTC
CASSSGHLGPNNEQFF
>TRBV2|-|-|TRBJ1-2
TGTGCCAGCAGCCCACAGGGTGGGGATATTGGCTACACCTTC
CASSPQGGDIGYTF
>TRBV27|-|once|TRBJ2-2
TGTGCCAGCAGTTTAACAGGGCTGAACGGGGAGCTGTTTTTT
CASSLTGLNGELFF
>TRBV5-4|TRBD2|-|TRBJ2-7
TGTGCCAGCAGCCCCCGACTAGCGGGGGCTTACGAGCAGTACTTC
CASSPRLAGAYEQYF
>TRBV14|-|-|TRBJ2-2
TGTGCCAGCAGCCAAGAACCCCACAGGAACACCGGGGAGCTGTTTTTT
CASSQEPHRNTGELFF
>TRBV10-3|-|-|TRBJ2-3
TGTGCCATCAGGGGCCTCGGGAGCACAGATACGCAGTATTTT
CAIRGLGSTDTQYF
>TRBV6-5|-|-|TRBJ2-1
TGTGCCAGCAGTTTGGGCCTTAGATCGGGCAATGAGCAGTTCTTC
CASSLGLRSGNEQFF
>TRBV7-9|-|few|TRBJ2-3
TGTGCCAGCAGCTTAGTGGGAGATACGCAGTATTTT
CASSLVGDTQYF
>TRBV7-9|-|-|TRBJ2-5
TGTGCCAGCAGCTTGCTCGGGGGCGGGGAGACCCAGTACTTC
CASSLLGGGETQYF
>TRBV11-2|-|-|TRBJ1-1
TGTGCCAGCAGCTTAGTCAGGCACCCAACAGCGAACACTGAAGCTTTCTTT
CASSLVRHPTANTEAFF
>TRBV9|TRBD1|-|TRBJ1-3
TGTGCCAGCAGCGGGGACAGTAGAGGAAACACCATATATTTT
CASSGDSRGNTIYF
>TRBV19|-|-|TRBJ2-4
TGTGCCAGTAGTATTGGGTCGTGGGCTCGGTCCAAAAACATTCAGTACTTC
CASSIGSWARSKNIQYF
>TRBV4-2|TRBD1|-|TRBJ1-5
TGTGCCAGCAGCCAGACAGGGGTACTTCAGCCCCAGCATTTT
CASSQTGVLQPQHF
>TRBV30|-|-|TRBJ1-1
TGTGCCTGGAGTGTATTAGGCGCTATGAACACTGAAGCTTTCTTT
CAWSVLGAMNTEAFF
>TRBV9|-|-|TRBJ2-7
TGTGCCAGCAGCGGGGGGCAAGAGGCCTACGAGCAGTACTTC
CASSGGQEAYEQYF
>TRBV7-9|TRBD1|-|TRBJ2-1
TGTGCCAGCAGCTTAGTTTTGACAGGGGATGAGCAGTTCTTC
CASSLVLTGDEQFF
>TRBV5-1|-|few|TRBJ1-3
TGCGCCAGCAGCTATGGTATCTCTGGAAACACCATATATTTT
CASSYGISGNTIYF
>TRBV28|TRBD2|-|TRBJ2-7
TGTGCCAGCAGTTCCTCAGGACTAGCGGGGCTCCCCTACGAGCAGTACTTC
CASSSSGLAGLPYEQYF
>TRBV7-2|-|-|TRBJ2-2
TGTGCCAGCAGCGCCGGGGTCGGGGAGCTGTTTTTT
CASSAGVGELFF
>TRBV19|TRBD1|-|TRBJ2-7
TGTGCCAGTAGTATAACAGGACAGGACTCCTACGAGCAGTACTTC
CASSITGQDSYEQYF
>TRBV30|-|once|TRBJ2-3
TGTGCCTGGAGCCGGCAGTCTGATACGCAGTATTTT
CAWSRQSDTQYF
>TRBV29-1|-|-|TRBJ1-2
TGCAGCGTTGATGGGACCTCCGGCTACACCTTC
CSVDGTSGYTF
>TRBV28|-|-|TRBJ2-7
TGTGCCAGCAGCCTGGGGGGCTACGAGCAGTACTTC
CASSLGGYEQYF
>TRBV10-2|-|-|TRBJ2-1
TGCGCCAGCAGCCGCCAAGTGGGGATTGAGCAGTTCTTC
CASSRQVGIEQFF
>TRBV6-1|TRBD1|once|TRBJ2-7
TGTGCCAGCAGGCCGGGACAGGGAAGGGGCGAGCAGTACTTC
CASRPGQGRGEQYF